Reported below is one TCR beta chain. The antigen remains undetermined. This CDR3 is 14 amino acids long. Germline V gives CDR1 SGHRS, CDR2 YFSETQ. This specimen comes from a study of monozygotic twins with inflammatory bowel disease. Study outcomes and limitations: IBD patients had lower TCRbeta diversity (inverse Simpson) than healthy co-twins. In patient repertoires, differing immunosuppressive treatments may have added some variability. Fewer clonotypes were shared with others by IBD patients than by healthy twins, especially with disease activity.

No sorting of T cells preceded isolation of total RNA from whole blood. TCRdb processed the 5' RACE reads again and assigns one entry to each CDR3 protein, with no DNA. This sample contains 350,000 to 500,000 distinct CDR3 sequences. This sequence originates from a human donor with ulcerative colitis or Crohn's disease, or a healthy co-twin of an affected twin (not recorded which). The sequenced material came from blood. This rearrangement joins TRBV5-1 to TRBJ1-4; TCRdb reports TRBD1, a call that lacks DNA to check it against. CDR3 residues: CASSLQGTGEKLFF.